The sequence of this T cell receptor (beta chain) was determined in a study of blood T cell repertoires in COVID-19. In the source study's methods: Reference gene primers were amplified, and this amplification served to estimate nucleated cell counts. The repertoire was sequenced with immunoSEQ multiplex PCR; TCRdb's copy has only in-frame clones and lacks some. Clonal size and the V and J genes are those of that table, whereas D and trimming came from the DNA. This table holds 250,000 to 350,000 clones, 80% to 90% found once. The germline CDR1 and CDR2 sequences are MDHEN and SYDVKM. The V end was cut by 6 bases, the J end by 7 bases, with 12 bases between. This CDR3 has 12 amino acids.

The sequenced material came from peripheral blood. The chain has TRBV28 and TRBJ1-2; D call uncertain. The source of this sequence is a man aged 25 to 40 with acute or convalescent COVID-19. The CDR3 is CASSLLRAGYTF. The DNA of the CDR3 is TGTGCCAGCAGCCTCCTGCGGGCTGGCTACACCTTC.